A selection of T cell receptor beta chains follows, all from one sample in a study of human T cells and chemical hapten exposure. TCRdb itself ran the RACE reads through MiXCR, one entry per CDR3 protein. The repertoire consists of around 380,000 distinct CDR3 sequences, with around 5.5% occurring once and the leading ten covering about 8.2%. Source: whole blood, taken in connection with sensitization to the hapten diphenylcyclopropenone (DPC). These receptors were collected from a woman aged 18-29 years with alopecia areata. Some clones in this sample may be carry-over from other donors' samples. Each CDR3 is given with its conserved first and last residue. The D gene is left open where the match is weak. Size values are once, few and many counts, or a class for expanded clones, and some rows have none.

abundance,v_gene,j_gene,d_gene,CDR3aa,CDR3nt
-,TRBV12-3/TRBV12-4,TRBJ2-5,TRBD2,CASSTGTSGGAETQYF,TGTGCCAGCAGTACCGGGACTAGCGGGGGGGCCGAGACCCAGTACTTC
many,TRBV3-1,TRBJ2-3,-,CASSQGGTDTQYF,TGTGCCAGCAGCCAGGGGGGCACAGATACGCAGTATTTT
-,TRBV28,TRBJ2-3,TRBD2,CASSKLAGGHIKDTQYF,TGTGCCAGCAGCAAATTAGCGGGGGGGCATATTAAAGATACGCAGTATTTT
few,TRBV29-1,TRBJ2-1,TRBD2,CSRTSDSNEQFF,TGCAGCCGGACTAGCGACTCCAATGAGCAGTTCTTC
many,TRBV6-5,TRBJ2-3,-,CASRRGSQGGTDTQYF,TGTGCCAGCAGGAGGGGTAGCCAGGGGGGAACAGATACGCAGTATTTT
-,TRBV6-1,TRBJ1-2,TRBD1,CASSEEGWTGAWDGYTF,TGTGCCAGCAGTGAAGAAGGATGGACAGGGGCCTGGGATGGCTACACCTTC
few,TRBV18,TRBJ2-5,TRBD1,CASSPQETGGSQETQYF,TGTGCCAGCTCACCACAAGAGACAGGGGGCTCTCAAGAGACCCAGTACTTC
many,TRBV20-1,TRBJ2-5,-,CSARDYGAQETQYF,TGCAGTGCTAGAGATTACGGGGCTCAAGAGACCCAGTACTTC
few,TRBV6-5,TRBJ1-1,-,CASRGEGLPSAFF,TGTGCCAGCAGAGGGGAGGGGCTTCCGTCGGCTTTCTTT
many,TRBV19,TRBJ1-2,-,CASSTWDILGYTF,TGTGCCAGTAGTACATGGGACATCCTCGGCTACACCTTC
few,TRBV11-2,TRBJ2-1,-,CASSPFAGATTGEQFF,TGTGCCAGCAGCCCCTTTGCGGGGGCCACCACGGGTGAGCAGTTCTTC
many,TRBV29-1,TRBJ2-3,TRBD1,CSVEGTGRTDTQYF,TGCAGCGTGGAAGGGACAGGGAGGACAGATACGCAGTATTTT
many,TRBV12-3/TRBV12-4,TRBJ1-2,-,CASSPTNYGYTF,TGTGCCAGCAGCCCGACTAACTATGGCTACACCTTC
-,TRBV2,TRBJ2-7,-,CASSSIRSSYEQYF,TGTGCCAGCAGTAGTATCAGGAGCTCCTACGAGCAGTACTTC
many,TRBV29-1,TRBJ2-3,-,CSGLEETDTQYF,TGCAGCGGCCTAGAGGAAACAGATACGCAGTATTTT
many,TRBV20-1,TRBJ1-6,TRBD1,CSAQIRDRFNSPLHF,TGCAGTGCTCAAATCCGGGACAGGTTTAATTCACCCCTCCACTTT
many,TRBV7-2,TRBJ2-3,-,CASSLERTDTQYF,TGTGCCAGCAGCTTAGAGCGTACAGATACGCAGTATTTT